This T cell receptor (beta chain) was documented in a study of human T cells and chemical hapten exposure. MiXCR, applied by TCRdb to the RACE reads, yields one record per CDR3 protein. In the table there are over 85,000 distinct CDR3 sequences, under 14% of which are singletons. Time point here: pre-sensitization, week 0. Treatment specified: therapeutic diphenylcyclopropenone sensitization with weekly scalp DPC. This receptor was obtained from a woman aged 55-69 years with alopecia areata. Some clones in this sample may be carry-over from other donors' samples. Sample: whole blood, taken in connection with sensitization to the hapten diphenylcyclopropenone (DPC).

CDR3 protein: CASSFWARGNQPQHF. In DNA form, the CDR3 reads TGTGCCAGCAGCTTTTGGGCCCGAGGGAATCAGCCCCAGCATTTT. The chain uses TRBV7-2 and TRBJ1-5; no clear D. The CDR3 is made up of 15 amino acids. Germline V gene data show CDR1 as SGHTA and CDR2 as FQGNSA. The V end lost 3 bases, the J end lost 4 bases, and 13 bases lay between the germline ends.